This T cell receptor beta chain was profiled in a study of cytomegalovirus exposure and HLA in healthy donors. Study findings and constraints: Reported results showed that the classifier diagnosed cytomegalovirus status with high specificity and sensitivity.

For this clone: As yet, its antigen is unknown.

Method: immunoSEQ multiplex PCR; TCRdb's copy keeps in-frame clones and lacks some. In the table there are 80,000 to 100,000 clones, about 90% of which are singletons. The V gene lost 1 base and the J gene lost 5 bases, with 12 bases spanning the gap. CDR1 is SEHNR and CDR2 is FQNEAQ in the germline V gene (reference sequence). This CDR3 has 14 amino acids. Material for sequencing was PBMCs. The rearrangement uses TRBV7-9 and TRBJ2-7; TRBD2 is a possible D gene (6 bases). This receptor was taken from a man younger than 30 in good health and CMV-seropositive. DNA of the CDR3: TGTGCCAGCAGCTTAGACGGGAGCGCCCACGAGCAGTACTTC. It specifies CASSLDGSAHEQYF.